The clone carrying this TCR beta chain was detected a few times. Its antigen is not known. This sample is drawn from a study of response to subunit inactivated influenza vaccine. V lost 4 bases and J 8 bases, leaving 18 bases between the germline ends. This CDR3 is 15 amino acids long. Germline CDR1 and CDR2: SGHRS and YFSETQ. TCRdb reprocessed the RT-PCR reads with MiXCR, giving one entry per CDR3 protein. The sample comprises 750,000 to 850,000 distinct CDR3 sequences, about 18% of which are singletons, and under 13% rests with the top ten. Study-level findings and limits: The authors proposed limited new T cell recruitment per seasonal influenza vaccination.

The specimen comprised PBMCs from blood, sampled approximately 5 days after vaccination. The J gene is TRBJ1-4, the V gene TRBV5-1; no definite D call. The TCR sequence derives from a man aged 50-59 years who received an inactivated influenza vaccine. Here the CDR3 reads CASSLDGVSREKLFF. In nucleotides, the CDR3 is TGCGCCAGCAGCCTGGACGGGGTTTCAAGGGAAAAACTGTTTTTT.